The 22 T cell receptor beta chains below come from one sample, sequenced in a study of T cell changes during pregnancy in multiple sclerosis. Repertoires were generated with immunoSEQ multiplex PCR, while TCRdb's copy carries only in-frame clones and drops some. Seen here are around 60,000 clones, around 96% observed once, and the top ten hold around 2.5%. This sample comprised CD8+ T cells from peripheral blood mononuclear cells, obtained after pregnancy. The receptor source for this set is a female donor with multiple sclerosis, enrolled in a pregnancy study.

The J gene is TRBJ2-1, the V gene TRBV5-8; TRBD2 aligns across 12 bases. Germline values: CDR1 SGHTS, CDR2 YDEGEE. The V and J ends lost 4 bases and 0 bases, in that order; junction bases with no gene match: 2. The CDR3 runs to 16 residues. The chain's CDR3 is CASSTTSGSSYNEQFF. In nucleotides, the CDR3 is TGTGCCAGCAGCACGACTAGCGGGAGCTCCTACAATGAGCAGTTCTTC.

The chain couples TRBV10-3 to TRBJ2-5; TRBD2 matches 15 bases. The V gene's germline CDR1 is ENHRY and CDR2 SYGVKD. V lost 3 bases to trimming and J lost 5 bases; unmatched junction nucleotides: 7. This CDR3 is 17 amino acids long. This CDR3 reads CAISEGLAGGEWETQYF. For the CDR3, the DNA is TGTGCCATCAGTGAAGGACTAGCGGGAGGGGAATGGGAGACCCAGTACTTC.

This sequence joins TRBV5-6 and TRBJ2-1; 7 nucleotides align to TRBD2. The germline V gene encodes CDR1 SGHDT and CDR2 YYEEEE. J was trimmed by 3 bases and V by 0 bases; bases with no gene match: 3. The CDR3 totals 15 residues. CDR3 residues: CASSLGGGYYNEQFF. The CDR3 DNA follows: TGTGCCAGCAGCTTGGGGGGAGGGTACTACAATGAGCAGTTCTTC.

The chain carries TRBV7-8 and TRBJ2-7, with 11 positions matching TRBD2. Germline assignment: CDR1 SGHVS and CDR2 FQNEAQ. V was clipped by 0 bases and J by 3 bases; unmatched bases: 4. The CDR3 runs 16 residues. The CDR3 spells CASSLAGLAEYYEQYF. Written as DNA, the CDR3 is TGTGCCAGCAGCTTAGCGGGACTAGCGGAGTACTACGAGCAGTACTTC.

The chain carries TRBV27 and TRBJ1-1, with a tentative D call TRBD1 (6 bases). V was pared by 6 bases and J by 4 bases, with 12 bases between. Per the germline V gene, CDR1 is MNHEY and CDR2 is SMNVEV (reference sequence). This CDR3 comprises 13 residues. CDR3 in amino acids: CASSAGAGTEAFF. The CDR3 DNA reads as TGTGCCAGCAGCGCAGGGGCGGGCACTGAAGCTTTCTTT.

The V gene is TRBV27, the J gene TRBJ2-7, with TRBD2 as a possible D gene (5 bases). Trimming stripped 2 bases from V and 5 bases from J, with 7 bases between. The CDR3 spans 12 residues. Germline V gene sequence: CDR1 MNHEY, CDR2 SMNVEV (reference sequence). The CDR3 protein is CASSLVGDEQYF. The CDR3 nucleotides are TGTGCCAGCAGTTTAGTCGGGGACGAGCAGTACTTC.

The chain joins TRBV4-1 to TRBJ1-2, with a possible D match to TRBD1 (6 bases). Trimming cost V 1 base and J 8 bases, with 20 bases left between them. CDR3 length equals 16 residues. Germline CDR1 reads MGHRA; CDR2 reads YSYEKL. The CDR3 sequence is CASSQGFGRDIFGYTF. CDR3 nucleotides: TGCGCCAGCAGCCAAGGGTTTGGAAGGGACATCTTCGGCTACACCTTC.

This clone was seen once. The chain recombines TRBV13 with TRBJ2-2, with 9 bases matching TRBD2. With V trimmed by 5 bases and J by 1 base, 5 bases remained unmatched. Germline CDR1 and CDR2: PRHDT and FYEKMQ (reference sequence). This CDR3 contains 16 residues. CDR3 region: CASSPNSGRNTGELFF. The CDR3 nucleotides are TGTGCCAGCAGCCCTAATAGCGGGAGGAACACCGGGGAGCTGTTTTTT.

The chain is built from TRBV10-3 and TRBJ2-7, with 8 bases that match TRBD2. V lost 3 bases and J lost 4; bases outside the gene matches: 5. CDR1 is ENHRY and CDR2 is SYGVKD in the germline V gene. The CDR3 runs 14 residues. The CDR3 bases are TGTGCCATCAGTGACCAGGGACTAGGGTACGAGCAGTACTTC. Amino acid sequence: CAISDQGLGYEQYF.

V gene TRBV10-3 combines with J gene TRBJ2-3; 11 positions agree with TRBD2. Looked up from germline, CDR1 is ENHRY and CDR2 is SYGVKD. The CDR3 contains 15 residues. With V trimmed by 2 bases and J by 5 bases, 3 bases remained unmatched. CDR3 sequence (DNA): TGTGCCATCAGTGAGCTAGCGGGAGGCCTAGATACGCAGTATTTT. The encoded protein is CAISELAGGLDTQYF.

The gene calls are TRBV29-1 and TRBJ2-3; D is undetermined. CDR1 and CDR2 from the germline V gene are SQVTM and ANQGSEA. The CDR3 has 12 amino acids. The V gene lost 8 bases and the J gene lost 0 bases, with 9 bases spanning the gap. DNA of the CDR3: TGCAGCCTTACTATTAGCACAGATACGCAGTATTTT. This codes for CSLTISTDTQYF.

The gene calls are TRBV7-9 and TRBJ2-1; 9 nucleotides line up with TRBD2. Germline values: CDR1 SEHNR, CDR2 FQNEAQ (reference sequence). V was clipped by 5 bases and J by 4 bases; unmatched bases: 9. The CDR3 is 16 amino acids. The CDR3 DNA reads TGTGCCAGCAGCGTTCTGGCGGGAGGGCCATACAATGAGCAGTTCTTC. Translation: CASSVLAGGPYNEQFF.

The J gene is TRBJ1-2, the V gene TRBV5-6, with 12 bases that match TRBD1. The CDR3 consists of 14 residues. With 4 bases clipped from V and 8 bases from J, the junction kept 6 bases outside the gene matches. From germline, CDR1 is SGHDT and CDR2 YYEEEE. CDR3: CASSGGTGGDGYTF. The CDR3 coding sequence is TGTGCCAGCAGCGGCGGGACAGGGGGCGACGGCTACACCTTC.

This clone was counted a single time. The V call is TRBV19, the J call TRBJ2-2; 8 nucleotides line up with TRBD1. The V segment lost 6 bases and the J segment 6 bases; nucleotides outside the gene matches: 18. CDR3 length: 18 amino acids. The germline CDR1 and CDR2 sequences are LNHDA and SQIVND (reference sequence). The CDR3 sequence is CASSAEGRTGFVPGELFF. CDR3 nucleotides: TGTGCCAGTAGCGCCGAAGGGCGGACAGGGTTTGTTCCCGGGGAGCTGTTTTTT.

V gene TRBV13 combines with J gene TRBJ2-5; D possibly corresponds to TRBD1 (6 bases). Germline assignment: CDR1 PRHDT and CDR2 FYEKMQ (reference sequence). The CDR3 length is 14 residues. Trimming stripped 4 bases from V and 1 base from J, with 10 bases between. The CDR3 nucleotides read TGTGCCAGCAGCTCGGAGGACAGCCAAGAGACCCAGTACTTC. It translates to CASSSEDSQETQYF.

The rearrangement links TRBV7-3 to TRBJ2-1; 8 bases match TRBD2. This CDR3 contains 16 residues. Germline V gene data show CDR1 as SGHTA and CDR2 as FQGTGA. Trimming removed 4 bases from V and 0 bases from J; junction bases left unmatched: 5. CDR3 residues: CASSSLAGSSYNEQFF. Written as DNA, the CDR3 is TGTGCCAGCAGCTCATTAGCGGGAAGCTCCTACAATGAGCAGTTCTTC.

V is TRBV2 and J is TRBJ1-1, with a weak D call TRBD1 (6 bases). The germline V gene encodes CDR1 SNHLY and CDR2 FYNNEI. This CDR3 region has 13 residues. Trimming took 4 bases from V and 5 from J, leaving 11 bases between them. DNA of the CDR3: TGTGCCAGCAGTGGGGGGCCTCGGACTGAAGCTTTCTTT. Amino acids: CASSGGPRTEAFF.

The chain carries TRBV19 and TRBJ2-1; 7 bases are a match to TRBD2. Germline V lookup: CDR1 LNHDA, CDR2 SQIVND (reference sequence). CDR3 length equals 13 residues. The junction had 0 bases not matched to a gene; V was cut back by 3 bases and J by 4 bases. CDR3 DNA sequence: TGTGCCAGTAGTATGGGAGGGTACAATGAGCAGTTCTTC. The encoded protein is CASSMGGYNEQFF. The whole variable domain, filled in from reference TRBV19 and TRBJ2-1, reads DGGITQSPKYLFRKEGQNVTLSCEQNLNHDAMYWYRQDPGQGLRLIYYSQIVNDFQKGDIAEGYSVSREKKESFPLTVTSAQKNPTAFYLCASSMGGYNEQFFGPGTRLTVL.

In the case of this clone: No DNA is shown, since the ends of the CDR3 on it are uncertain; the CDR3 is the one TCRdb lists. The chain couples TRBV21-1 to TRBJ2-1; the DNA was not compared with TRBD2, the D call given in the table. TRBV21-1 counts as a pseudogene. Ends included, the CDR3 has 19 residues. CDR3: CASSKVGGGATRTYNEQFF.

The chain links TRBV7-9 to TRBJ1-5; D is possibly TRBD1 (6 bases). Germline lookup yields CDR1 SEHNR and CDR2 FQNEAQ (reference sequence). CDR3 length equals 13 residues. Trimming left V 5 bases short and J 10 bases short, with 15 bases between. DNA of the CDR3: TGTGCCAGCAGCCTGGGACACCCGGACCCCCAGCATTTT. Amino acids: CASSLGHPDPQHF.

J is TRBJ2-7 and V is TRBV7-2, with 8 bases identical to TRBD1. The CDR3 spans 15 residues. Germline V lookup: CDR1 SGHTA, CDR2 FQGNSA. V trimming: 5 bases; J trimming: 4 bases; junction bases outside the gene matches: 10. CDR3 DNA: TGTGCCAGCAGCACAAGACAGGGGATCTTTTACGAGCAGTACTTC. This codes for CASSTRQGIFYEQYF.

V is TRBV5-4 and J is TRBJ2-1; possibly TRBD2 for D (5 bases). This CDR3 contains 13 residues. The germline V gene encodes CDR1 SGHNT and CDR2 YYREEE (reference sequence). V was clipped by 5 bases and J by 5 bases, with 11 bases between them. The CDR3 spells CASRLGLNNEQFF. The CDR3 region has the DNA TGTGCCAGCAGACTAGGACTTAACAATGAGCAGTTCTTC.